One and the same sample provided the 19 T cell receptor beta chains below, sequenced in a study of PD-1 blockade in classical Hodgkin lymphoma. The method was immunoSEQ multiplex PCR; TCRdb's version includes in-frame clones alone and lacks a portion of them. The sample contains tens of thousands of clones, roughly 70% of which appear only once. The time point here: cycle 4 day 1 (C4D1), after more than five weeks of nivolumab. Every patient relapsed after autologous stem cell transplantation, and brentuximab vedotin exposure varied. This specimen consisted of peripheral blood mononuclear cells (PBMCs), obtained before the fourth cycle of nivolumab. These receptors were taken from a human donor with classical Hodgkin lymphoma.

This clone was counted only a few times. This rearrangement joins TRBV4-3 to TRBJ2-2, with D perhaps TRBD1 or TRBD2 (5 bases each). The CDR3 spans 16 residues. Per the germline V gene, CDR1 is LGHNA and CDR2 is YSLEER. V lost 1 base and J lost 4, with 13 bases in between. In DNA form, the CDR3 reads TGCGCCAGCAGCCAAGGTCCCGGGGCGCTCACCGGGGAGCTGTTTTTT. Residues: CASSQGPGALTGELFF.

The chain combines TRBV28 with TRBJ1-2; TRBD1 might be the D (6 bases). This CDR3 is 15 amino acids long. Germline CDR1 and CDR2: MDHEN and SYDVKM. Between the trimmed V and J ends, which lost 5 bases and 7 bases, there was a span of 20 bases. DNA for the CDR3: TGTGCCAGCAGTCGCCTTACAGGGCCGACGGGTGGCTACACCTTC. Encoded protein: CASSRLTGPTGGYTF.

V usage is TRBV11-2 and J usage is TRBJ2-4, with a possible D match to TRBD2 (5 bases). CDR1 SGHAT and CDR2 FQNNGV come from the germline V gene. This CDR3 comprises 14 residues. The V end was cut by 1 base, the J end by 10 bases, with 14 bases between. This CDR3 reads CASSLAFPGLIQYF. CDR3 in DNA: TGTGCCAGCAGCTTAGCTTTTCCGGGATTAATTCAGTACTTC.

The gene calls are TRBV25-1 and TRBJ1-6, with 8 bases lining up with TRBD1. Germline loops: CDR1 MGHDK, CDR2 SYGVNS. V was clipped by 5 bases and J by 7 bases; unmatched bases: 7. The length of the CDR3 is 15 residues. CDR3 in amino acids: CASSKTTGGNSPLHF. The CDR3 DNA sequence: TGTGCCAGCAGTAAGACTACAGGGGGAAATTCACCCCTCCACTTT.

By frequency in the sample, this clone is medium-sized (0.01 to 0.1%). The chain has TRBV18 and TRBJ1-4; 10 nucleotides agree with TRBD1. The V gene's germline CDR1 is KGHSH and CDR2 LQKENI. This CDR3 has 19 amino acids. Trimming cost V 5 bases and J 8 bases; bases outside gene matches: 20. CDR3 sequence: CASSALPGQGKAGREKLFF. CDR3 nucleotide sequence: TGTGCCAGCTCAGCCCTTCCGGGACAGGGGAAGGCGGGTCGAGAAAAACTGTTTTTT.

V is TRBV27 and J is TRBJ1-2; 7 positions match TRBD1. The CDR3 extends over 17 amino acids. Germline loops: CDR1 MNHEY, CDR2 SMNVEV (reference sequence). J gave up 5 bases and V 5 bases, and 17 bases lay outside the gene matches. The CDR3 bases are TGTGCCAGCAGTCTTACCAAACAGACGGGACAGTCGTATGGCTACACCTTC. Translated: CASSLTKQTGQSYGYTF.

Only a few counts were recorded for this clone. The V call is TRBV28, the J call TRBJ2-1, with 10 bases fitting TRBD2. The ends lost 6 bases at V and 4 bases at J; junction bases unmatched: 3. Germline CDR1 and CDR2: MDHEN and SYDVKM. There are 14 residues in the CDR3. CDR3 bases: TGTGCCAGCAGGCCGGGACTAGCGTACAATGAGCAGTTCTTC. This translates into CASRPGLAYNEQFF.

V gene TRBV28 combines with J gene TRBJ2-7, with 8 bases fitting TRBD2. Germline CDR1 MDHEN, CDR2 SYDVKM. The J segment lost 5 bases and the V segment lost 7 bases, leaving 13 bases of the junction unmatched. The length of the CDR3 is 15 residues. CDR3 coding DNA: TGTGCCAGCACCTACTCCGGACTAGCTCGGGACGAGCAGTACTTC. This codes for CASTYSGLARDEQYF.

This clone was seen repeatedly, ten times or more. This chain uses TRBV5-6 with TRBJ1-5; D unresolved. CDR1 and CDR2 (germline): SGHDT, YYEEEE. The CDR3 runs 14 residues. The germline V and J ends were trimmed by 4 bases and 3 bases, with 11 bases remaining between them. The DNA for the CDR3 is TGTGCCAGCAGCCCCTCCATGTCCAATCAGCCCCAGCATTTT. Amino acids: CASSPSMSNQPQHF.

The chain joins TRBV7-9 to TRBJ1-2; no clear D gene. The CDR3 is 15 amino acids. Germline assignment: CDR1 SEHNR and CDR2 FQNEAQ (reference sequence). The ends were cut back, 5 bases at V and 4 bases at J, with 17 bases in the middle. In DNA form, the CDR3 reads TGTGCCAGCAGCCCACGCCTGGACGGAATCTATGGCTACACCTTC. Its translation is CASSPRLDGIYGYTF. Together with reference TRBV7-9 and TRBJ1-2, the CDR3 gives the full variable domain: DTGVSQNPRHKITKRGQNVTFRCDPISEHNRLYWYRQTLGQGPEFLTYFQNEAQLEKSRLLSDRFSAERPKGSFSTLEIQRTEQGDSAMYLCASSPRLDGIYGYTFGSGTRLTVV.

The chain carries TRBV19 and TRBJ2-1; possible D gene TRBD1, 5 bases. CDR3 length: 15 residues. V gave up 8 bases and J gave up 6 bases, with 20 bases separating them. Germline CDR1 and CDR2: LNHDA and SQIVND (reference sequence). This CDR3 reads CASGRQFLGRNEQFF. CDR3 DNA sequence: TGTGCCAGTGGTAGACAGTTTCTAGGGCGCAATGAGCAGTTCTTC.

In DNA, the CDR3 is TGCGCCAGCAGCTTGGGGGCAGCTAAAAGCACAGATACGCAGTATTTT. Translating gives CASSLGAAKSTDTQYF. The chain couples TRBV5-1 to TRBJ2-3; D is ambiguous. V was pared by 0 bases and J by 0 bases, with 11 bases between. Germline V CDR1 and CDR2: SGHRS, YFSETQ. The CDR3 contains 16 residues.

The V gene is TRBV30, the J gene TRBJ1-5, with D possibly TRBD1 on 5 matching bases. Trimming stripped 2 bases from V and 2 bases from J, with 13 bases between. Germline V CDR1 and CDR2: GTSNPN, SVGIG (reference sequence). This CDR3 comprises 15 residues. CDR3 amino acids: CAWSTGLKGNQPQHF. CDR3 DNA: TGTGCCTGGAGTACGGGGCTTAAGGGCAATCAGCCCCAGCATTTT.

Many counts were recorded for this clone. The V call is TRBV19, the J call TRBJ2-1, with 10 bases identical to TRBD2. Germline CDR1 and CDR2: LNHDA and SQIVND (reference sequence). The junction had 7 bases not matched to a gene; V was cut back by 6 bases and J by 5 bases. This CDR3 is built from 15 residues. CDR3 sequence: CASSQTGLADNEQFF. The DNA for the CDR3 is TGTGCCAGTAGCCAAACTGGACTAGCGGACAATGAGCAGTTCTTC.

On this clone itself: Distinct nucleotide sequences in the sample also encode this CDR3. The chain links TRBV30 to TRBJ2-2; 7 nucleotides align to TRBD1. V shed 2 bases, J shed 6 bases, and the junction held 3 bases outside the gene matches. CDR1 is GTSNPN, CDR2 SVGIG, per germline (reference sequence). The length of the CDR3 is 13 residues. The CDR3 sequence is CAWSLQGPGELFF. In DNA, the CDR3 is TGTGCCTGGAGTTTACAGGGGCCCGGGGAGCTGTTTTTT.

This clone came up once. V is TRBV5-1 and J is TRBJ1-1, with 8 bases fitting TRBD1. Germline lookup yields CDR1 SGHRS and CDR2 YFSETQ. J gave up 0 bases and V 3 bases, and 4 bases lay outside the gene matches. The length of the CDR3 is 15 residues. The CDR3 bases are TGCGCCAGCAGCTCGGGACAGGACATGAACACTGAAGCTTTCTTT. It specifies CASSSGQDMNTEAFF.

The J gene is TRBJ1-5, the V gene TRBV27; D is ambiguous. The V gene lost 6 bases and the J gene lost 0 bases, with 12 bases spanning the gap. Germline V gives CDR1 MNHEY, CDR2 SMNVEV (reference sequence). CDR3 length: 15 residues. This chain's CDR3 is CASSLQRNSNQPQHF. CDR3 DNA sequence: TGTGCCAGCAGCCTGCAGCGGAATAGCAATCAGCCCCAGCATTTT.

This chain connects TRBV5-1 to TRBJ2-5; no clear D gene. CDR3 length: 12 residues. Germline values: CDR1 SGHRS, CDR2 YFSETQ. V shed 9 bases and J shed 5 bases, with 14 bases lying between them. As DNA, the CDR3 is TGCGCCATCCTGGAACCCCAGGAGACCCAGTACTTC. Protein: CAILEPQETQYF.

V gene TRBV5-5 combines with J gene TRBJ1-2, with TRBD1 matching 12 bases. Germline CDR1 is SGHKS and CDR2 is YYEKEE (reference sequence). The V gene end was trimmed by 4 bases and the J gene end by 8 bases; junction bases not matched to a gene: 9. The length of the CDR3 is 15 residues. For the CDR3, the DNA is TGTGCCAGCAGCGGGACGGGACAGGGGGCGCAAGGCTACACCTTC. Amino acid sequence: CASSGTGQGAQGYTF.